This TCR beta chain was sequenced during a study of shared clonotypes between healthy human individuals. The method was immunoSEQ multiplex PCR; TCRdb's version includes in-frame clones alone and lacks a portion of them. The profile covers some 800,000 clones, with approximately 92% appearing a single time and less than 25% taken by the ten largest. This CDR3 has 17 residues. V lost 2 bases, J lost 1 base, and 3 bases stayed unmatched. Germline V gene data show CDR1 as LNHDA and CDR2 as SQIVND (reference sequence). Naive-designated CD8 cells lacked CD45RO, were positively enriched for CCR7, and omitted terminally differentiated effector memory CD45RA+ cells.

What was sequenced was naive CD8+ T cells sorted from blood. This receptor was identified in a man in his thirties or forties in good health. V is TRBV19 and J is TRBJ2-1; 12 bases match TRBD2. The CDR3 protein is CASSILAGGSSYNEQFF. DNA of the CDR3: TGTGCCAGTAGTATACTAGCGGGAGGGTCTTCCTACAATGAGCAGTTCTTC. Using reference TRBV19 and TRBJ2-1 for the parts outside the CDR3, the full variable domain is DGGITQSPKYLFRKEGQNVTLSCEQNLNHDAMYWYRQDPGQGLRLIYYSQIVNDFQKGDIAEGYSVSREKKESFPLTVTSAQKNPTAFYLCASSILAGGSSYNEQFFGPGTRLTVL.